This TCR beta chain is from a study of blood T cell repertoires in COVID-19. Looking at the study overall: There were acute and convalescent COVID-19 samples, and they came from the United States, Italy and Spain.

Per the authors' pipeline: Amplification of reference gene primers was used by the study to estimate nucleated cell counts. Some clones are missing from TCRdb's copy, which holds only in-frame ones; the method was immunoSEQ multiplex PCR. The V and J calls and clone size were taken over from that table, and D and trimming were inferred from the DNA. The sample holds 350,000 to 450,000 clones, more than 80% seen once. The sequence came from a man aged 40-50 years with acute or convalescent COVID-19. Sample: peripheral blood.

The CDR3 sequence: CASIRQTTNYGYTF. CDR3 nucleotides: TGTGCCAGCATAAGACAGACAACTAACTATGGCTACACCTTC. This chain links TRBV16 with TRBJ1-2, with a possible D match to TRBD1 (5 bases). Between the trimmed V and J ends, which lost 7 bases and 0 bases, there was a span of 12 bases. The CDR3 runs 14 residues. From germline, CDR1 is KGHSY and CDR2 FQNENV.